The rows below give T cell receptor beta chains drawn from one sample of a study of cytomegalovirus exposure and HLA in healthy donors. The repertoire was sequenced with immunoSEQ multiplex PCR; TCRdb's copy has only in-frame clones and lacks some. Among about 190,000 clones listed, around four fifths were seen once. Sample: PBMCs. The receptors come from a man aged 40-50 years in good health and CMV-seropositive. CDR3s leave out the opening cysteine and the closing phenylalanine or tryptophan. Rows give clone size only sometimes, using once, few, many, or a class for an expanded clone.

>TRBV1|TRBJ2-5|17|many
TSSQGFYEGAGVGETQY
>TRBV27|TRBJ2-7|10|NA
ASWGGRGDKS
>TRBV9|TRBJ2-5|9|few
ASSSGETQY
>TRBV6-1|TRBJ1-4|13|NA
ASRTPGTANEKLF
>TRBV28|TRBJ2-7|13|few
ASSSAGLPLDEQY
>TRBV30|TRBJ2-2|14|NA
ACTKESGRYTGELF
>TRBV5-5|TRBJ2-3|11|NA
ASSLDSSDTQY
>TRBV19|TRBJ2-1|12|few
ASSEGEGYNEQF
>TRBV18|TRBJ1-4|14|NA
ASSLRTVATNEKLF
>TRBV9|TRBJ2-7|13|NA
ASSAGLAGTYEQY
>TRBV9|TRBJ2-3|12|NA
ASSQRDSSDTQY
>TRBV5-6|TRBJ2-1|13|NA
ASSQGPGVYNEQF
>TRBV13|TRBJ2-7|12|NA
ASSLGDSSYEQY
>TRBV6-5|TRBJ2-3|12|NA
ASSSRDYSDTQY
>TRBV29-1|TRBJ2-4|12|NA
SASGLAGGNSQY
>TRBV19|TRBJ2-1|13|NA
ASRDPGGARDEQF
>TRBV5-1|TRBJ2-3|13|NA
ASSLGGDRTDTQY
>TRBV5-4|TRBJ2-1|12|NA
ASSLPTPSNEQF
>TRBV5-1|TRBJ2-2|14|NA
ASSYRTDWNTGELF
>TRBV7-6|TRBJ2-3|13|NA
ASSLRGRDTDTQY
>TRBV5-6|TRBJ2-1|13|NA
ASSFRLAGTWVQF
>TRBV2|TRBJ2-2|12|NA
ASSDSSSGGELF
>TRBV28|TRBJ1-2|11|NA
ASSLGQNYGYT
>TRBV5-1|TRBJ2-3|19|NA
ASSTKITPGLAGGRTDTQY
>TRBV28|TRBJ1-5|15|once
ASSPMGGFFSNQPQH
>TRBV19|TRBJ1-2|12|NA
ASSRDRGHYGYT
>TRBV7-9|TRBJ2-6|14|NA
AKSGVVASGANGLT
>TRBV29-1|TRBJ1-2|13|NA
SVNDGTGGDYGYT
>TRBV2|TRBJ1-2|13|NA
ASSPHPGARYGYT
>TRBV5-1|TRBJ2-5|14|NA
ASSPDRALMGETQY
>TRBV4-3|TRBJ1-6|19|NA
ASSQDPPRGTVPPDNSPLH
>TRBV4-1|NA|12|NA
ASSLGRDSYEQY
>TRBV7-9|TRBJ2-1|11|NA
ASSLAANNEQF
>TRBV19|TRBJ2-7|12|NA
ASSVDRGAYEQY
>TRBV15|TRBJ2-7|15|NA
ATKPGLAGGLLYEQY
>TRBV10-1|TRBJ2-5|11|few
ASSDNGQETQY
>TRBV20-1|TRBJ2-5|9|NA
SAPQGETQY
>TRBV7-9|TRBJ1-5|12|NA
ASSLGQRNQPQH
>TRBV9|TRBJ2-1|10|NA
ASSPLRNEQF
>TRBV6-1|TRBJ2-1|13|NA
ASRTTNSPYNEQF
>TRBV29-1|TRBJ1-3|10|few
SVDRGGNTIY
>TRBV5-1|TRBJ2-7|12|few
ASSSQTGNYEQY
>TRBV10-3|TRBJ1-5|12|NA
AISESTDNQPQH
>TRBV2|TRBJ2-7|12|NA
ASSRTSGSYEQY
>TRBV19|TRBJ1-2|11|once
ASTRDRNYGYT
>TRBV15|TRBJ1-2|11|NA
ATSPRAGGGYT
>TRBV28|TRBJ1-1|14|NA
ASGPNRGGSHTEAF
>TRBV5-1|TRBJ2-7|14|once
ASSLPGTGDYYEQY